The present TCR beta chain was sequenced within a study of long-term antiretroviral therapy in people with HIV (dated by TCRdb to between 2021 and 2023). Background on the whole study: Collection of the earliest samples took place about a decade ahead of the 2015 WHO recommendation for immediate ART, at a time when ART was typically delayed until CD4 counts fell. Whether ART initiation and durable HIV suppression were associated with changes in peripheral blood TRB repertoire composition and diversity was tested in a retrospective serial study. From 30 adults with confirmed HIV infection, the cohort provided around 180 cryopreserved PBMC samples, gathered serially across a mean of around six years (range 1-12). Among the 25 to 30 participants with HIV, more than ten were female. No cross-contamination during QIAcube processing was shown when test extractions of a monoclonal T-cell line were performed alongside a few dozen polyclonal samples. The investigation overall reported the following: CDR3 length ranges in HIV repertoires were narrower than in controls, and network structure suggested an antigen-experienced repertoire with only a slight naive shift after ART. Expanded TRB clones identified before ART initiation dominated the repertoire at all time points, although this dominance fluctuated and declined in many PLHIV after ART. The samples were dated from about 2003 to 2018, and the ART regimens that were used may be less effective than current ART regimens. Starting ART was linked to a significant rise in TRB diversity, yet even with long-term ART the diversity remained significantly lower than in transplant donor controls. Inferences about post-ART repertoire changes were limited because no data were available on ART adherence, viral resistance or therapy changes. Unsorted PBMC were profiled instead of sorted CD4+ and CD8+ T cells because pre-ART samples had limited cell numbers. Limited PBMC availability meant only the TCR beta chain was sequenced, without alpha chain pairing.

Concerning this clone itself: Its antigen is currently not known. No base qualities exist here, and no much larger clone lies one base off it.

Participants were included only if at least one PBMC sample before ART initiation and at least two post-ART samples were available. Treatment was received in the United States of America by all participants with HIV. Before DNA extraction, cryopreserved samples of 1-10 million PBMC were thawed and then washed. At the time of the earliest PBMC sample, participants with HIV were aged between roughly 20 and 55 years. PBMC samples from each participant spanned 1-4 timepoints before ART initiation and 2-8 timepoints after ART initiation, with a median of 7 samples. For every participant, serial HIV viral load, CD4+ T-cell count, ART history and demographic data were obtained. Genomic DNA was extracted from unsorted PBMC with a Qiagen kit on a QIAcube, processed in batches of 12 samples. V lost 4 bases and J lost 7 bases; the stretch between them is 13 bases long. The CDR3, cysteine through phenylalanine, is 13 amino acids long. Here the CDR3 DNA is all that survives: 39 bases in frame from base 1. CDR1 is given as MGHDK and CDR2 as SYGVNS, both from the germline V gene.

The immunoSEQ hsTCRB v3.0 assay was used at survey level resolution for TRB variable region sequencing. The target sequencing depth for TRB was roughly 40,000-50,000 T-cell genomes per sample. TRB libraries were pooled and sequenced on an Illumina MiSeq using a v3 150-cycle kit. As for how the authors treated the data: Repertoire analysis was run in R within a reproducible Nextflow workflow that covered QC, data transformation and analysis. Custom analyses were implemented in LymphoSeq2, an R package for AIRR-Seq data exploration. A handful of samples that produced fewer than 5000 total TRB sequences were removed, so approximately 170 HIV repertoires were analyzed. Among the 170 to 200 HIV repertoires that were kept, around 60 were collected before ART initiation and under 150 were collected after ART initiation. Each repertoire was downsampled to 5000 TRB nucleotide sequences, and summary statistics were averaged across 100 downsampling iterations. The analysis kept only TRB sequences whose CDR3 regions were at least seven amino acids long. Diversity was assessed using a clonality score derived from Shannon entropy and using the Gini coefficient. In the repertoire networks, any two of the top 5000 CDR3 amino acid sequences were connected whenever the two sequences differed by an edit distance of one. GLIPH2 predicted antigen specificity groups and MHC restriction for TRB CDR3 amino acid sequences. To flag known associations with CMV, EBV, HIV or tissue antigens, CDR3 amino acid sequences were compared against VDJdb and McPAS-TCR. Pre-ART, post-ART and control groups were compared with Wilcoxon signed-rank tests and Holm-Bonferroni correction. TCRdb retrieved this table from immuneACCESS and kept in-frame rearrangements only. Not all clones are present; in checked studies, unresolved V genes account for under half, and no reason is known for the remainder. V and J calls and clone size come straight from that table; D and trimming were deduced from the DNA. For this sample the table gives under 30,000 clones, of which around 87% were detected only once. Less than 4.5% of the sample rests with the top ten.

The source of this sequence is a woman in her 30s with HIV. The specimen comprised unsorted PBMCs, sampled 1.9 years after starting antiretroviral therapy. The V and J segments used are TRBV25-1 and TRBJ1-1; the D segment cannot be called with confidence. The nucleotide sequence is TGTGCCAGCAGTGCGGCACGTCGAGTTGAAGCTTTCTTT. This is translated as CASSAARRVEAFF.